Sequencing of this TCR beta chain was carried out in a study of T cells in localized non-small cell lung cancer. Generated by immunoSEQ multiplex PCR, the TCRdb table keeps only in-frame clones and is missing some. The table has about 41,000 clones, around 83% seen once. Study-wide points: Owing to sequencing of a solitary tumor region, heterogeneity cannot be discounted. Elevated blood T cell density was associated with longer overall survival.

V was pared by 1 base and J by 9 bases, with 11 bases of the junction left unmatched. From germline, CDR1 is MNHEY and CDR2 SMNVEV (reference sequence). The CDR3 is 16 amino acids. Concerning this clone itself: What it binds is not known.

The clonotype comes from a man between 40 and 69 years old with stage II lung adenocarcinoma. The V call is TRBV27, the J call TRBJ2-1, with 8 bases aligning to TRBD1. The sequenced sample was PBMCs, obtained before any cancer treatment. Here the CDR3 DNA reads TGTGCCAGCAGTTTATACCCGGGACAGGCTGAAGGTGAGCAGTTCTTC. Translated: CASSLYPGQAEGEQFF.